This paragraph reports one TCR beta chain. Its specificity is not known. The primer mix had 60 Vbeta and 13 Jbeta primers. Sequencing was performed with immunoSEQ multiplex PCR; in TCRdb, only in-frame clones are kept and a portion is missing. The sample has around 150,000 clones, approximately 67% seen once. CDR3 size: 14 residues. Trimming at V came to 2 bases and at J to 5 bases, leaving 5 bases not matched to a gene. Germline loops: CDR1 MNHEY, CDR2 SMNVEV (reference sequence). The record originates from a study of cytomegalovirus exposure and HLA in healthy donors. Findings and caveats of the study: It was reported in a later analysis that an Asian-associated ancestry cluster showed fewer N-insertions than the roughly 670-donor mean. Per a later analysis, roughly 17,000 TCR beta sequences showed association with HLA alleles at 0.05 false discovery rate. Highly shared variants forming one cluster were likely a sequencing artifact. For most subjects, TCR beta sequences were reported to predict HLA-A and HLA-B alleles with accuracy.

The TCR comes from an older woman in good health and CMV-seronegative. The V call is TRBV27, the J call TRBJ2-5, with 7 bases lining up with TRBD1. The sequenced material came from PBMCs. Here the CDR3 reads CASSLKGGAETQYF. CDR3 nucleotide sequence: TGTGCCAGCAGTTTAAAAGGGGGCGCGGAGACCCAGTACTTC.